This T cell receptor (beta chain) was identified during a study of OX40 agonist ivuxolimab in advanced cancers. Looking at the study overall: Partial responses occurred in Three dose-escalation patients, one with hepatocellular carcinoma and two with cutaneous melanoma.

V dropped 2 bases and J dropped 9; count of bases not matched to a gene: 4. CDR3 length equals 13 residues. Germline V gene sequence: CDR1 MNHNS, CDR2 SASEGT. Using immunoSEQ multiplex PCR, the repertoire was profiled, and TCRdb retains in-frame clones only, with some absent. The top ten hold 50% to 60% of the sample, which has roughly 43,000 clones, just over 85% seen once. Patients with a history of autoimmune disease or on systemic immunosuppression were excluded. The sequencing here drew on CD4+ or CD8+ T cells sorted from blood, taken in a trial of the OX40 agonist ivuxolimab. This receptor was taken from an adult with an advanced solid tumor such as melanoma, head and neck, liver or kidney cancer. J is TRBJ2-1 and V is TRBV6-1, with 7 bases matching TRBD2. CDR3 sequence (DNA): TGTGCCAGCAGTGAACTAGCGGAGTTTGAGCAGTTCTTC. Encoded protein: CASSELAEFEQFF.